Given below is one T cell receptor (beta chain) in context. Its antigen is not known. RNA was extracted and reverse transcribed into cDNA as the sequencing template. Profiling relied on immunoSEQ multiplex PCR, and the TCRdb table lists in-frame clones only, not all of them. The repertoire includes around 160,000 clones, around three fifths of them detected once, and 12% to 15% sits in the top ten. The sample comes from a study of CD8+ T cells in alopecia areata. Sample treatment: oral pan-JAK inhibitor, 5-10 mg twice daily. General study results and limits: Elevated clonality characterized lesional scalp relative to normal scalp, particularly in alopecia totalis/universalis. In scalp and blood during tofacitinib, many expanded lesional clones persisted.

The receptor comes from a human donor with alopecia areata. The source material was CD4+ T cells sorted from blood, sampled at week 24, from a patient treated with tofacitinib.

CDR3 bases: TGCGCCAGCAGCCAAGAGGAGACGGGTCAGCCCCAGCATTTT. Translating gives CASSQEETGQPQHF. The genes are TRBV4-1 and TRBJ1-5; D is unresolved. V dropped 0 bases and J dropped 6 bases, with 9 bases sitting between them. Germline CDR1 and CDR2: MGHRA and YSYEKL. The CDR3 runs to 14 residues.